This TCR beta chain was observed in a study of shared clonotypes between healthy human individuals (dated by TCRdb to about 2020). Study-wide context: The cohort included a few men and a couple of women between 18 and 49 years of age. The study deeply sequenced blood TCR repertoires of 5 or 6 healthy adults to estimate repertoire size and the extent of clonotype sharing between individuals. Each donor's leukapheresis produced roughly between roughly 0.94 and 9.5 billion PBMCs. Different laboratories and diverse techniques were used to prepare libraries and sequence TCR repertoires, to increase sequencing depth and limit assay-specific biases. Per donor, three plates each were used for CD4 naive and CD4 memory, two for CD8 naive, and one for CD8 memory. Beyond this particular receptor, the publication reports: Estimated clonotype richness was generally larger for naive than for memory subsets. Based on pairwise subsampling, the degree of clonotype sharing among donors was expected to be affected by sequencing depth. Rarefaction of sorted-subset datasets indicated incomplete sequencing despite the large sequencing depth. Sharing across a few donors was observed for approximately 5% of naive CD4, over 3% of naive CD8, roughly 2.4% of memory CD4, and roughly 0.4% of memory CD8 clonotypes. Clonotypes shared by all four sorted-subset donors showed higher generation probabilities than non-shared clonotypes. The genetic and exposure-history diversity represented was limited by the small number of donors. Sampling was limited to blood, and TCR repertoires in tissue likely differ from TCR repertoires in blood.

TCR CDR3 regions were amplified from genomic DNA by multiplex PCR using the deep immunoSEQ assay. Genomic DNA extracted from each cell subset was distributed evenly over all wells of several immunoSEQ 96-well plates, and each plate served as one replicate. For sorted subsets, 150 to 250 ng genomic DNA, equal to 30,000 or so T cell genomes, was loaded into each replicate PCR. Purified libraries were quantified with a Qubit 3.0 fluorometer, sized on a Bioanalyzer 2100, and re-quantified with the KAPA Library Quantification kit. Each immunoSEQ 96-well plate was sequenced on its own single-read 150-cycle Illumina NextSeq 550 flow cell. Regarding the original processing steps: The immunoSEQ output contained only junctional sequences without quality scores, so filtering could not match that applied to full-length reads. To assign V/J genes and CDR3, sequences were annotated using PyIR, a Python wrapper for IgBLAST v1.9, with IMGT germline references. Reads with weak V/J assignments (E-value above 1e-6), missing CDR3, stop codons, out-of-frame junctions, or ambiguous translated residues were removed. V3J clonotypes were defined as sequences sharing the same inferred V gene, J gene, and CDR3 amino acid sequence. Percentage overlap between repertoires was computed as shared unique clonotypes divided by the size of the smaller repertoire. Three approaches were used to assess repertoire richness: RTK rarefaction, the Chao1 estimator, and Recon v2.1 estimates of unobserved clonotypes. Generation probabilities were computed with OLGA for all TCRbeta clonotypes obtained by the gDNA method from a few donors. What TCRdb holds here is the immuneACCESS table cut down to in-frame rearrangements. Part of the clones is not present; checked against another copy, under half of the missing clones reflect an unresolved V gene, and the others are unexplained. The V and J calls and the clone size are those of that table, but D and trimming were determined from the DNA. The sample has 650,000 to 750,000 clones on record, about 78% of them singletons. Under 2% of the sample goes to the ten largest clones.

The donors were healthy, HIV-negative adults who had no recently reported acute infections or vaccinations. Every donor was a Caucasian adult residing in Nashville, Tennessee, USA. CD4+ T cells were enriched by magnetic negative selection; naive cells were then positively selected on CD45RA, and the negative fraction formed the memory subset. Blood was obtained by leukapheresis, after which PBMCs were separated by Ficoll-Histopaque density gradient centrifugation and cryopreserved in liquid nitrogen vapor phase. Purity and quantity of every magnetically sorted T cell population were checked by analytical flow cytometry. Genomic DNA was isolated from every sorted fraction and measured by UV absorbance on a Nanodrop 2000c. Remarks on this clone: No cognate antigen has been identified for it. No clone much larger than this one lies a single base away; base qualities are absent.

Relative to germline, V is 8 bases shorter and J is 7 bases shorter, with 14 bases between their ends. Spanning cysteine to phenylalanine, the CDR3 consists of 13 amino acids. Of all the DNA, just the CDR3 is kept, 39 bases in frame from base 1. Sequences LNHDA (CDR1) and SQIVND (CDR2) are obtained from the germline V gene (reference sequence). This receptor was taken from a woman aged 30 to 39 in good health. The sequenced material came from memory CD4+ T cells sorted from blood. The label giving this sample's cell subset or site can be read as: CD45RA-negative fraction. The chain was built from TRBV19 and TRBJ1-4; no confident D gene assignment can be made. The nucleotides read TGTGCCAGTTCCCAGCTTGGCGGTGAAAAACTGTTTTTT. It translates as CASSQLGGEKLFF.